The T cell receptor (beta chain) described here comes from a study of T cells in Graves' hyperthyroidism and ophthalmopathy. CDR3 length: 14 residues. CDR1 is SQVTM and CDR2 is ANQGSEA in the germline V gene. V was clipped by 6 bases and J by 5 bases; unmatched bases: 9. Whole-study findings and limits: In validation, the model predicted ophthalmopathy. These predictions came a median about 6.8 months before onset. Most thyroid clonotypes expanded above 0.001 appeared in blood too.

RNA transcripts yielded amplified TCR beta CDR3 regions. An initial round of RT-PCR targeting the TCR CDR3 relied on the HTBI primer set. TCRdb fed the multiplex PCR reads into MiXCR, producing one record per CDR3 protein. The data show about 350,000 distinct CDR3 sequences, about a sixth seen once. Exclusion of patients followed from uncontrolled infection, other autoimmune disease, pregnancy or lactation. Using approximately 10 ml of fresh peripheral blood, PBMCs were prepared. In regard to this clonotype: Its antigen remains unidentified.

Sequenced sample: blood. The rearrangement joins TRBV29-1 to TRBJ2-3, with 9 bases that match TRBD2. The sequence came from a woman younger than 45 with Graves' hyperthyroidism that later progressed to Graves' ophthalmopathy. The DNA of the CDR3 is TGCAGCGTAAGCCTAGCGGGGCTCGGAGATACGCAGTATTTT. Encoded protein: CSVSLAGLGDTQYF.